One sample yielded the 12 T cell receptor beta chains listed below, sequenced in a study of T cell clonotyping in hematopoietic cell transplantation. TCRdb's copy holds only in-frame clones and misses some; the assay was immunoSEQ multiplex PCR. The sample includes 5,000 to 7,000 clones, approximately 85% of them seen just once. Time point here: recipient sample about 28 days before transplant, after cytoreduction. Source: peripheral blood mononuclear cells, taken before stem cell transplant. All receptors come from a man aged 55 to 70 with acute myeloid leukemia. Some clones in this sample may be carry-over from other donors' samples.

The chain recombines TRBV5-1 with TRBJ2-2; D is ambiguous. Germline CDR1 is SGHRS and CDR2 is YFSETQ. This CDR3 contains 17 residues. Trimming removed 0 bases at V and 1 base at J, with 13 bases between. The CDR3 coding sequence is TGCGCCAGCAGCTTGGGCGCCCAAATCGGGAACACCGGGGAGCTGTTTTTT. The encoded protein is CASSLGAQIGNTGELFF.

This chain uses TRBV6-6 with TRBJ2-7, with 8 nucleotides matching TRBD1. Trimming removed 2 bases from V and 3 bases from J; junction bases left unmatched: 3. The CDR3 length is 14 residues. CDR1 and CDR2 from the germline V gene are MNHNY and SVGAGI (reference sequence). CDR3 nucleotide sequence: TGTGCCAGCAGTTACCCGGGACAGGTCTACGAGCAGTACTTC. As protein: CASSYPGQVYEQYF.

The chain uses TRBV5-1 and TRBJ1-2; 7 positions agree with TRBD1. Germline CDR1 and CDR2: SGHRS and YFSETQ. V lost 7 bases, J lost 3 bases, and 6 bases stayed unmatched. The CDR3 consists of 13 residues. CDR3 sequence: CASGPGTDYGYTF. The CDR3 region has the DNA TGCGCCAGCGGTCCCGGGACAGACTATGGCTACACCTTC.

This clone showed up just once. The CDR3 here is CASSPSGNTEAFF. CDR3 in DNA: TGTGCCAGCAGCCCATCGGGGAACACTGAAGCTTTCTTT. The chain is built from TRBV11-3 and TRBJ1-1, with D unclear. Between the trimmed V and J ends, which lost 5 bases and 1 base, there was a span of 8 bases. The CDR3 has 13 amino acids. The V gene's germline CDR1 is SGHNT and CDR2 YENEEA.

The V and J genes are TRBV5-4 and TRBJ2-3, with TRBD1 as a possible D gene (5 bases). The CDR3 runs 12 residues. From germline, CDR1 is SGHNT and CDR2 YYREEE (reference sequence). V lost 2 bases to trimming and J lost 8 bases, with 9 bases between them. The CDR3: CASSLPGSTQYF. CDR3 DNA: TGTGCCAGCAGCTTACCAGGGTCTACGCAGTATTTT.

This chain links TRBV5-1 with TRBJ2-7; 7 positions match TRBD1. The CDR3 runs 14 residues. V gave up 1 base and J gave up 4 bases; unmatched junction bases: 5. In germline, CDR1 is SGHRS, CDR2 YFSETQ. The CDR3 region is CASSLMPGQYEQYF. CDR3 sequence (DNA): TGCGCCAGCAGCTTGATGCCGGGACAGTACGAGCAGTACTTC. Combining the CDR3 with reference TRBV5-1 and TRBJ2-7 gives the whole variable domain KAGVTQTPRYLIKTRGQQVTLSCSPISGHRSVSWYQQTPGQGLQFLFEYFSETQRNKGNFPGRFSGRQFSNSRSEMNVSTLELGDSALYLCASSLMPGQYEQYFGPGTRLTVT.

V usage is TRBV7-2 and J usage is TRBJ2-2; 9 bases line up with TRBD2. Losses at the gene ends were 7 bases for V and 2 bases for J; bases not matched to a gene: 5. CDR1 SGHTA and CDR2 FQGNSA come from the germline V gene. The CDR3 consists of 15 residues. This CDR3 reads CASTRGGSNTGELFF. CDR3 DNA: TGTGCCAGCACGCGGGGGGGCAGTAACACCGGGGAGCTGTTTTTT.

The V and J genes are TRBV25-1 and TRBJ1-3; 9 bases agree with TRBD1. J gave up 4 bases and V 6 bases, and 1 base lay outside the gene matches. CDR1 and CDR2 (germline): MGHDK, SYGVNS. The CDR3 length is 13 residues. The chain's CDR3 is CASSGTGGNTIYF. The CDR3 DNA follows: TGTGCCAGCAGCGGGACAGGGGGAAACACCATATATTTT. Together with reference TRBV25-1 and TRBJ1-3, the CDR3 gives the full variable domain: EADIYQTPRYLVIGTGKKITLECSQTMGHDKMYWYQQDPGMELHLIHYSYGVNSTEKGDLSSESTVSRIRTEHFPLTLESARPSHTSQYLCASSGTGGNTIYFGEGSWLTVV.

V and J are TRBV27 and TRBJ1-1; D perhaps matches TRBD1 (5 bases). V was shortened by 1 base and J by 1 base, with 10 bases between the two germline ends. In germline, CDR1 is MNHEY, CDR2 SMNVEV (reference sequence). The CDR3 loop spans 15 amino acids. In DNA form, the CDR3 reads TGTGCCAGCAGTTTATTGTCGGGGGGGAACACTGAAGCTTTCTTT. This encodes CASSLLSGGNTEAFF.

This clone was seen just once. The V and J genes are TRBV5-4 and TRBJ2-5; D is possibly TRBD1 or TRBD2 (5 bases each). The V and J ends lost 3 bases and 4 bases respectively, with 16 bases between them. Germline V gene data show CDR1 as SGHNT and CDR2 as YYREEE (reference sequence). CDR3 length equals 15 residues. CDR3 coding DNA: TGTGCCAGCAGCTCCCGGGACCGCAGTGCAGAGACCCAGTACTTC. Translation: CASSSRDRSAETQYF.

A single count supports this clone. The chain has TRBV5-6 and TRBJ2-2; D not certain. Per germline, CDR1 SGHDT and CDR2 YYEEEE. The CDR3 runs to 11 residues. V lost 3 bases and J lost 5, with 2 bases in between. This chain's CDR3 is CASSWTGELFF. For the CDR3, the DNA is TGTGCCAGCAGCTGGACCGGGGAGCTGTTTTTT.

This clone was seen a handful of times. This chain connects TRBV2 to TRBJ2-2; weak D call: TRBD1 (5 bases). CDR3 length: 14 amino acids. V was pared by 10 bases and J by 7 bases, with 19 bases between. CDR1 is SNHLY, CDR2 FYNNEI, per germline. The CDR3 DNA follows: TGTGCCACTTCCCCAGGGTCCGTTGGCGGGGAGCTGTTTTTT. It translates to CATSPGSVGGELFF.